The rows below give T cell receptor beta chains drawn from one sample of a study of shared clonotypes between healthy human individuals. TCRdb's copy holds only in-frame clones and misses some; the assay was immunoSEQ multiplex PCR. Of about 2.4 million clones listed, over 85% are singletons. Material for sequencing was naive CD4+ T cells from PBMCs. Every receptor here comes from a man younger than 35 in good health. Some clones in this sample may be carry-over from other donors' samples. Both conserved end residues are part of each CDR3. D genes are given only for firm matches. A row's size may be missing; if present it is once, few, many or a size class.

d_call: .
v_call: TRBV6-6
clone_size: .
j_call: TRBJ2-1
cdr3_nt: TGTGCCAGCAGGGGCCGATACTCCTACAATGAGCAGTTCTTC
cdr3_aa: CASRGRYSYNEQFF

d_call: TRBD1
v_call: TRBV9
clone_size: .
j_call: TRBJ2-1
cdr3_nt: TGTGCCAGCAGCGTGGGACAGGGAGGACAAGGTGAGCAGTTCTTC
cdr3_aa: CASSVGQGGQGEQFF

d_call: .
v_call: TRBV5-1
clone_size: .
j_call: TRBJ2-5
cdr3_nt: TGCGCCAGCAGCTTAACAGTCGAAGAGACCCAGTACTTC
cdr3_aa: CASSLTVEETQYF

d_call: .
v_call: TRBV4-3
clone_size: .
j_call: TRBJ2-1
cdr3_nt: TGCGCCAGCAGCCAAGTGATCTCTAGCTCCTACAATGAGCAGTTCTTC
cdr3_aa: CASSQVISSSYNEQFF

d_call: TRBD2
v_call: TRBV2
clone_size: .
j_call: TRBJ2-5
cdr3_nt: TGTGCCAGCAGTGAACTAGCGGGAGTCGGGACCCAGTACTTC
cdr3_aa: CASSELAGVGTQYF

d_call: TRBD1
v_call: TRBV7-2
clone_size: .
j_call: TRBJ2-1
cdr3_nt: TGTGCCAGCAGCCCTACAGGACAGGGCTTCAATGAGCAGTTCTTC
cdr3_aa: CASSPTGQGFNEQFF

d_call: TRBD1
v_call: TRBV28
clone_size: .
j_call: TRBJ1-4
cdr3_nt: TGTGCCACCCTGGGGAGCGGGACAGGGGGCAGGGGGAAACTGTTTTTT
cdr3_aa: CATLGSGTGGRGKLFF

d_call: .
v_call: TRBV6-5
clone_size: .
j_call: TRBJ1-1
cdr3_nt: TGTGCCAGCAGTCCTCCGGGACACGTTGAAGCTTTCTTT
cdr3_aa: CASSPPGHVEAFF

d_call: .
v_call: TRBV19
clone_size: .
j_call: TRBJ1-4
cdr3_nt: TGTGCCAGTACCGCGTCAAGAGCTGAAACTAATGAAAAACTGTTTTTT
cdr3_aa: CASTASRAETNEKLFF

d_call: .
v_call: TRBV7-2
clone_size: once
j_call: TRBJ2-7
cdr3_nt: TGTGCCAGCAGCTTAAGAGAAACCTACGAGCAGTACTTC
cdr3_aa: CASSLRETYEQYF

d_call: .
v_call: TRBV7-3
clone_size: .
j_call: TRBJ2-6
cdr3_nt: TGTGCCAGCAGCTCTCCCCGGGCCTCCAACTTGGGGGCCAACGTCCTGACTTTC
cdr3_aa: CASSSPRASNLGANVLTF

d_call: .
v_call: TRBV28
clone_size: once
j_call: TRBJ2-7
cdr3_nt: TGTGCCAGCAGTCCTCACGGACCCATCTCCTACGAGCAGTACTTC
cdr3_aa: CASSPHGPISYEQYF

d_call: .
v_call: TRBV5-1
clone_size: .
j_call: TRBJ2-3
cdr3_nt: TGCGCCAGCAGCTTGAATTCCGGCCCGAACTCAGATACGCAGTATTTT
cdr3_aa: CASSLNSGPNSDTQYF

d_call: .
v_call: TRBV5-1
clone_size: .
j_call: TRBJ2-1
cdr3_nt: TGCGCCAGCAGCTTGGACGCGGGGCCGGACAATGAGCAGTTCTTC
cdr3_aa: CASSLDAGPDNEQFF

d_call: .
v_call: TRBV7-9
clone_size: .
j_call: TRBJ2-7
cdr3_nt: TGTGCCAGCAGCACCCAGGGGCCTAGCTCCTACGAGCAGTACTTC
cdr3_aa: CASSTQGPSSYEQYF

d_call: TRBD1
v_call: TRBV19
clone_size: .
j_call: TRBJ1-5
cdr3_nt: TGTGCCAGTAGTACCCCGACAGGGGGCGGCCAGCCCCAGCATTTT
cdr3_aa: CASSTPTGGGQPQHF

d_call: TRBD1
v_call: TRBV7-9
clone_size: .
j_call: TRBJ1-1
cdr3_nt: TGTGCCAGCAGTCGAGGGACAGGGGGCAAGGGCGGCACTGAAGCTTTCTTT
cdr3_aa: CASSRGTGGKGGTEAFF

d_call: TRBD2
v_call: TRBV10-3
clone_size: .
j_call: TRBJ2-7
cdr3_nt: TGTGCCATCAGTGGGACTAGCGGGAGGGCCTACGAGCAGTACTTC
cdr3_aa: CAISGTSGRAYEQYF

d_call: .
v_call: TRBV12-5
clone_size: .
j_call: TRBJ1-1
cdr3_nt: TGTGCTAGTGCAGATCAGGGAGTCACTGAAGCTTTCTTT
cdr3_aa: CASADQGVTEAFF

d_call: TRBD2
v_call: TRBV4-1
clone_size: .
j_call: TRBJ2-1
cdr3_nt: TGCGCCACCCAGCCTTGGGCTAGCGGGAGGATGTCCTACAATGAGCAGTTCTTC
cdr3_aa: CATQPWASGRMSYNEQFF

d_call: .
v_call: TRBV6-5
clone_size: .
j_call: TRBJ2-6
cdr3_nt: TGTGCCAGCCGGGACACGAGGGCCAACGTCCTGACTTTC
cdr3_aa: CASRDTRANVLTF

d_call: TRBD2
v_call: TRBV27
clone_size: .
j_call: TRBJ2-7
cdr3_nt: TGTGCCAGCAGTTCCGAAGCGGGAGGGCCTTTTGAGCAGTACTTC
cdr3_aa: CASSSEAGGPFEQYF

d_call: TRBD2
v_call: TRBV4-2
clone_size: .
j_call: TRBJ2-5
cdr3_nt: TGTGCCAGCAGCCCACTAGCGGGAGCGGCCTCCGAGACCCAGTACTTC
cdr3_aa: CASSPLAGAASETQYF

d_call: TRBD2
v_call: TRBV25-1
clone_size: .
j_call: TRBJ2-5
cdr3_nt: TGTGCCAGCAGTGAAGGCCGGACTAGCGGGAGGGCCGAAGAGACCCAGTACTTC
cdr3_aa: CASSEGRTSGRAEETQYF

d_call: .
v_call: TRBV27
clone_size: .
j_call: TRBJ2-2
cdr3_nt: TGTGCCAGCAGTTCCCCGGGGGGCGGGAACACCGGGGAGCTGTTTTTT
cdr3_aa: CASSSPGGGNTGELFF

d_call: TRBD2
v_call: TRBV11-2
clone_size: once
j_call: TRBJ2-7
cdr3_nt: TGTGCCAGCAGCTTATTTCTCCTAGCGGGAGGGTCCTACGAGCAGTACTTC
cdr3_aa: CASSLFLLAGGSYEQYF

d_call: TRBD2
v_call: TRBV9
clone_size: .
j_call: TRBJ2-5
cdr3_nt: TGTGCCAGCAGCGGGCTAGCGGGAGAGACCCAGTACTTC
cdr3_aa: CASSGLAGETQYF

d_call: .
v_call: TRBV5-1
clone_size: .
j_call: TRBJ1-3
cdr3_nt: TGCGCCAGCAGCGCAGCTGGGACGGCGGGAAACACCATATATTTT
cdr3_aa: CASSAAGTAGNTIYF

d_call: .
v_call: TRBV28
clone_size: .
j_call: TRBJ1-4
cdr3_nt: TGTGCCAGCACTTCAGGGGCATATGAAAAACTGTTTTTT
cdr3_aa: CASTSGAYEKLFF

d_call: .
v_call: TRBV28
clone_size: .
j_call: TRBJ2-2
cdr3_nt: TGTGCCAGCAGTTTATACCCAGGGAAGAATACCGGGGAGCTGTTTTTT
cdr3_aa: CASSLYPGKNTGELFF

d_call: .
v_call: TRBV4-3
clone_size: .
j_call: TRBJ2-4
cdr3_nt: TGCGCCAGCAGCCACATTTGGAGGGGGAGCAAAAACATTCAGTACTTC
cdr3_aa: CASSHIWRGSKNIQYF

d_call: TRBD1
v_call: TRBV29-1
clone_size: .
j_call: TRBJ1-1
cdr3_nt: TGCAGCCCCTCACAGGGGCTGAACACTGAAGCTTTCTTT
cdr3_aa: CSPSQGLNTEAFF

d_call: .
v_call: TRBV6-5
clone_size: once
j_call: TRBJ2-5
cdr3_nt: TGTGCCAGCAGTTTAGGCCCTGAGGGAAAGACCCAGTACTTC
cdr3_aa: CASSLGPEGKTQYF

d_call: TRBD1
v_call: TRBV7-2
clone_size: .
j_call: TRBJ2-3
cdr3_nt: TGTGCCAGCAGCTTAAAGGGACAGAGTTTCGATACGCAGTATTTT
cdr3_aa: CASSLKGQSFDTQYF

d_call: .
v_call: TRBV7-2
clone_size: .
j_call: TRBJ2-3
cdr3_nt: TGTGCCAGCAGCCCCCAGTTCTTGGATACGCAGTATTTT
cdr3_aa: CASSPQFLDTQYF

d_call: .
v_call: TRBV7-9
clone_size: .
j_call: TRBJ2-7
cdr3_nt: TGTGCCAGCAGCTTAGGGCAGGGATCAGGTGTCGTCGAGCAGTACTTC
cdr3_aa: CASSLGQGSGVVEQYF

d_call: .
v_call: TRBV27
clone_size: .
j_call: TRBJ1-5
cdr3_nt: TGTGCCAGCAGTCCGAACAGGGTCAATAGCAATCAGCCCCAGCATTTT
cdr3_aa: CASSPNRVNSNQPQHF

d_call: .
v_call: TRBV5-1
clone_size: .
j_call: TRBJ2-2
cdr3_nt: TGCGCCAGCAGCTTGGAGGGGCTAGTAGGCGGGGAGCTGTTTTTT
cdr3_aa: CASSLEGLVGGELFF

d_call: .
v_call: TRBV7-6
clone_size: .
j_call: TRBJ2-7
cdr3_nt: TGTGCCAGCAGCCCCGACCGGGACTCCCTCTCCTACGAGCAGTACTTC
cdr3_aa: CASSPDRDSLSYEQYF

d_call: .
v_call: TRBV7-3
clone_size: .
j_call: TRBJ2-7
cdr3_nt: TGTGCCAGCAGCCGAGGGGGCTCCTACGAGCAGTACTTC
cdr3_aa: CASSRGGSYEQYF